This TCR beta chain was sequenced during a study of yellow fever vaccine responses in identical twins. Study findings and constraints: Twins reportedly mounted vaccine T cell responses that seemed partly convergent, partly personalized.

Worth noting for this clonotype: What it binds is not known.

TCRdb reprocessed the RT-PCR reads via MiXCR and lists one record per CDR3 protein. This sample has 2,500 to 3,000 distinct CDR3 sequences; approximately 90% occur once, and the top ten carry 1.9%. Germline assignment: CDR1 KGHSH and CDR2 LQKENI. V lost 3 bases, J lost 4 bases, and 15 bases lay in between. The CDR3 is 15 residues long. Source: T cells from blood (PBMCs), unsorted or a sorted subset (not recorded which), taken before or after yellow fever vaccination (not recorded which). This sequence was found in a female donor who received the yellow fever vaccine. The chain carries TRBV18 and TRBJ1-1; possible D gene TRBD1, 6 bases. This chain's CDR3 is CASSPWGALGTEAFF. In DNA form, the CDR3 reads TGTGCCAGCTCACCTTGGGGGGCTCTGGGCACTGAAGCTTTCTTT.